Shown below are 3 T cell receptor beta chains from a single sample sequenced in a study of neurological immune-mediated disorders. Time point denoted: longitudinal time-point 1 (baseline). From the 5' RACE reads, TCRdb called clonotypes with MiXCR, one entry per CDR3 protein. The sample lists some 60,000 distinct CDR3 sequences, 9.5% to 12% occurring once. Input material: PBMCs. The receptor set was obtained from a male donor with HTLV-1-associated myelopathy (HAM/TSP).

At least ten counts were recorded for this clonotype. V and J are TRBV5-1 and TRBJ1-1; 9 nucleotides agree with TRBD1. The CDR3 spans 16 residues. V shed 1 base, J shed 5 bases, and the junction held 9 bases outside the gene matches. CDR1 and CDR2 from the germline V gene are SGHRS and YFSETQ. CDR3 amino acids: CASSLKGQGLGTEAFF. The CDR3 DNA reads as TGCGCCAGCAGCTTGAAGGGACAGGGCCTAGGGACTGAAGCTTTCTTT.

The table lists this clonotype with many counts. The V gene is TRBV5-1, the J gene TRBJ1-2; D unclear. V lost 4 bases, J lost 4 bases, and 11 bases lay in between. The CDR3 sequence is 13 residues long. Germline assignment: CDR1 SGHRS and CDR2 YFSETQ. The CDR3 DNA reads as TGCGCCAGCAGCCACGATCCGGCCTATGGCTACACCTTC. It yields the protein CASSHDPAYGYTF.

In its sample, this clonotype was seen many times. This chain joins TRBV2 and TRBJ2-2; unclear D gene. V shed 6 bases and J shed 2 bases, with 13 bases lying between them. The CDR3 runs 15 residues. Per the germline V gene, CDR1 is SNHLY and CDR2 is FYNNEI. The CDR3 sequence is CASRPRHVNTGELFF. The CDR3 bases are TGTGCCAGCAGGCCCAGACACGTAAACACCGGGGAGCTGTTTTTT.